This T cell receptor beta chain was captured by sequencing in a study of post-analysis software for immune sequencing data. Study-level background: Multiple sclerosis in the patients followed relapsing-remitting, secondary progressive and progressive-relapsing courses.

Unique molecular identifiers tagged the TCR beta cDNA libraries. The authors obtained approximately 460,000 cDNA molecules from approximately 0.91 to 9.4 million T cells. TCRdb processed the PCR reads anew with MiXCR; each CDR3 protein has one entry. The sample has a few hundred thousand distinct CDR3 sequences; less than 40% are singletons. To note about this clonotype: What it binds is not known. It is unclear where the CDR3 begins or ends on the DNA, so no DNA is shown, and the CDR3 is as TCRdb lists it.

The study's findings and limits: Samples prepared in the same batch strongly co-clustered by F measure. Compared against controls, patients with multiple sclerosis displayed significantly lower normalized Chao1 diversity. In patients, five or six TRBV segments were more frequent than in controls, with TRBV5-6, TRBV5-1 and TRBV20-1 among them.

The CDR3 extends over 11 residues, inclusive of both ends. The V gene's germline CDR1 is MNHNS and CDR2 SASEGT. Material: blood. This sequence originates from a girl aged 10-17 years with multiple sclerosis. This sequence joins TRBV6-1 and TRBJ1-2; the table assigns TRBD1, which was not confirmed against the DNA. CDR3: CASSVGTGNTF.